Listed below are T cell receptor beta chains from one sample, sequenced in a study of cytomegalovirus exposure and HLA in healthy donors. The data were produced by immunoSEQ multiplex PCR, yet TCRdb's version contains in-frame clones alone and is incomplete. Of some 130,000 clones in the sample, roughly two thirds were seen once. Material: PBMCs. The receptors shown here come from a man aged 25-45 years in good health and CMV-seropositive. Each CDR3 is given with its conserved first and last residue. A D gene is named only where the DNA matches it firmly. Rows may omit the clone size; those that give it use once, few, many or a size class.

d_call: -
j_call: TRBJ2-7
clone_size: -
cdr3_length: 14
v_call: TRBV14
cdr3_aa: CASSPAGNPYEQYF
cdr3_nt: TGTGCCAGCAGCCCGGCAGGGAACCCCTACGAGCAGTACTTC

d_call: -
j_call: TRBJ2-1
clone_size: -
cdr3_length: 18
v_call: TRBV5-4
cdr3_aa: CASSLIPFSAYSYNEQFF
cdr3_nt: TGTGCCAGCAGCTTGATCCCCTTTAGCGCTTATTCCTACAATGAGCAGTTCTTC

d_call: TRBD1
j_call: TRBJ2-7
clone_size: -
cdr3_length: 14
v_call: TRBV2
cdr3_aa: CASSEGRGNDEQYF
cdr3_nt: TGTGCCAGCAGTGAGGGCAGGGGGAACGACGAGCAGTACTTC

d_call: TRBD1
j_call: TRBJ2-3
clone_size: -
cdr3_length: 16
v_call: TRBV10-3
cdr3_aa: CAISIGDRGRVDTQYF
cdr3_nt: TGTGCCATCAGTATTGGGGACAGGGGGAGAGTAGATACGCAGTATTTT

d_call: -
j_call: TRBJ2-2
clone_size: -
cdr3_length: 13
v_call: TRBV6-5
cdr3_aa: CASSLGITGELFF
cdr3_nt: TGTGCCAGCAGTCTCGGGATCACCGGGGAGCTGTTTTTT

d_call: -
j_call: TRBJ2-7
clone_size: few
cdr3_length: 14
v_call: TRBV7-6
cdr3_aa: CASSLEQGSYEQYF
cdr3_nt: TGTGCCAGCAGCTTAGAACAGGGTTCCTACGAGCAGTACTTC

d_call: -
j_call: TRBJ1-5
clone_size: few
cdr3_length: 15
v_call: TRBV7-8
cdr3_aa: CASSLFGFTGEPQHF
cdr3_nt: TGTGCCAGCAGCTTATTCGGCTTTACGGGGGAGCCCCAGCATTTT

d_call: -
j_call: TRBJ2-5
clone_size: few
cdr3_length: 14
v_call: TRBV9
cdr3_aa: CASSVQGSGETQYF
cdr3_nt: TGTGCCAGCAGCGTACAGGGGAGTGGAGAGACCCAGTACTTC

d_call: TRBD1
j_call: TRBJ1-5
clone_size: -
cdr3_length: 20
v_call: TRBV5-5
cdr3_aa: CASSLVWAGGGIWGNQPQHF
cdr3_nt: TGTGCCAGCAGCTTGGTGTGGGCAGGGGGTGGGATATGGGGCAATCAGCCCCAGCATTTT

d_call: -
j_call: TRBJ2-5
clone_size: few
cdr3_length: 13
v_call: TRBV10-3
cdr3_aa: CAIREGLKETQYF
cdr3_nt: TGTGCCATCAGGGAGGGACTGAAAGAGACCCAGTACTTC

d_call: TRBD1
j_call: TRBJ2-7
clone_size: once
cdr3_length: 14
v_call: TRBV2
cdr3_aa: CASSDWTGPYEQYF
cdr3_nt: TGTGCCAGCAGTGATTGGACAGGGCCTTACGAGCAGTACTTC

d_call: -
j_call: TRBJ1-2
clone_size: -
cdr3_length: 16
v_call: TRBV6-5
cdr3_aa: CASSYALGGANYGYTF
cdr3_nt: TGTGCCAGCAGTTACGCCCTCGGGGGAGCTAACTATGGCTACACCTTC

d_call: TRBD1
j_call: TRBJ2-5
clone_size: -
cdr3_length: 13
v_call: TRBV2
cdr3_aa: CASMTGVGETQYF
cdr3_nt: TGTGCCAGCATGACAGGGGTGGGTGAGACCCAGTACTTC

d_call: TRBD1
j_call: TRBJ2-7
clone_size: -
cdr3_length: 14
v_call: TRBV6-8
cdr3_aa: CASDGRDRGAEQYF
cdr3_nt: TGTGCCAGCGACGGACGGGACAGGGGTGCCGAGCAGTACTTC

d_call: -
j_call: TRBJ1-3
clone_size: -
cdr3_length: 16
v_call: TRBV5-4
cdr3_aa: CASSLASRTSGNTIYF
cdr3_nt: TGTGCCAGCAGCTTGGCCTCGCGTACCTCTGGAAACACCATATATTTT

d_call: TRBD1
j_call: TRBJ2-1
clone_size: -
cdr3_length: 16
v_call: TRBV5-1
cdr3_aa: CASSRGQPPYYNEQFF
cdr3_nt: TGCGCCAGCAGCCGGGGACAGCCCCCCTACTACAATGAGCAGTTCTTC

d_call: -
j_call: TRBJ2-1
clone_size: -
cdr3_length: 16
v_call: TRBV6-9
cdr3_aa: CASSNPRRDHVNEQFF
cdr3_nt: TGTGCCAGCAGTAACCCCCGGCGGGACCATGTCAATGAGCAGTTCTTC

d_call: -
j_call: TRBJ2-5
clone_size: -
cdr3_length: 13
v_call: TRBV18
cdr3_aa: CASSPIPGETQYF
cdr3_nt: TGTGCCAGCTCACCAATCCCCGGAGAGACCCAGTACTTC

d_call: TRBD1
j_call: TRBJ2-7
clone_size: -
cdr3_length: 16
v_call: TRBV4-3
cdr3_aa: CASSRQWTGDPYEQYF
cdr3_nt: TGCGCCAGCAGCCGCCAGTGGACAGGCGATCCCTACGAGCAGTACTTC

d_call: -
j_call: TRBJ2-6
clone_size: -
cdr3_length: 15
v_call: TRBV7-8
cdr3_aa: CASSSTRRGANVLTF
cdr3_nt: TGTGCCAGCAGCTCGACCCGGAGGGGGGCCAACGTCCTGACTTTC

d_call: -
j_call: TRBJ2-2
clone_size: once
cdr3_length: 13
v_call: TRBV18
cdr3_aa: CASSLLDTGELFF
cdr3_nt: TGTGCCAGCTCACTACTGGACACCGGGGAGCTGTTTTTT

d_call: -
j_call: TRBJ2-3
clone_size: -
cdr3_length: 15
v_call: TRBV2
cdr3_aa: CASTTPEASTDTQYF
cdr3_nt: TGTGCCAGTACGACGCCCGAGGCTAGCACAGATACGCAGTATTTT

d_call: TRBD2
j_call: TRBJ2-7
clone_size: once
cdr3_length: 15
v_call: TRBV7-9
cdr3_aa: CASSTYSGRSYEQYF
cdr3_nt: TGTGCCAGCAGTACATATAGCGGGAGATCCTACGAGCAGTACTTC

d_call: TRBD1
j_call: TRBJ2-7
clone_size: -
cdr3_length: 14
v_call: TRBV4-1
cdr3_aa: CASSHRGQGVEQYF
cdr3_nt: TGCGCCAGCAGCCACAGGGGACAGGGCGTCGAGCAGTACTTC

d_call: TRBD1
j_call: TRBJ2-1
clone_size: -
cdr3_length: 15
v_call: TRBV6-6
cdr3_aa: CASRLSGTGGNEQFF
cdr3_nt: TGTGCCAGCAGACTTTCCGGGACAGGGGGCAATGAGCAGTTCTTC

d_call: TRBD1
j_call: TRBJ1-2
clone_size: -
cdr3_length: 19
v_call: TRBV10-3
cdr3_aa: CAISEYRGQGRGIDYGYTF
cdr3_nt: TGTGCCATCAGTGAATATCGGGGACAGGGAAGGGGGATCGACTATGGCTACACCTTC

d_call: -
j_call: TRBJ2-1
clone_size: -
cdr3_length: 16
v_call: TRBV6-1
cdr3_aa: CASSEVRGSSYNEQFF
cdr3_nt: TGTGCCAGCAGTGAAGTGCGGGGCAGCTCCTACAATGAGCAGTTCTTC

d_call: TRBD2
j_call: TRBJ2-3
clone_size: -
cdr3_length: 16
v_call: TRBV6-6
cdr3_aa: CASSHVGGGSADTQYF
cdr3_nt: TGTGCCAGCAGCCATGTAGGTGGCGGGAGCGCAGATACGCAGTATTTT

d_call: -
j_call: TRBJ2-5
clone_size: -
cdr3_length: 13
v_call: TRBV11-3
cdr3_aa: CASSLGGTETQYF
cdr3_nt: TGTGCCAGCAGCTTAGGCGGGACAGAGACCCAGTACTTC

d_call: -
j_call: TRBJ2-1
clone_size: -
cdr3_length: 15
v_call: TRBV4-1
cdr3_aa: CASSQVWLGYSEQFF
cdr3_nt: TGCGCCAGCAGCCAAGTATGGTTAGGCTACAGTGAGCAGTTCTTC

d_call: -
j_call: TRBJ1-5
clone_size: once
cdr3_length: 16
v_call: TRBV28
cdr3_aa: CASSPPTPYSNQPQHF
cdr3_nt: TGTGCCAGCAGTCCCCCGACACCCTATAGCAATCAGCCCCAGCATTTT

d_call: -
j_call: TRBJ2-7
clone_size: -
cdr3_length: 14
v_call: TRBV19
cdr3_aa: CASSQVAPSYEQYF
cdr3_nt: TGTGCCAGTAGTCAAGTAGCGCCTTCCTACGAGCAGTACTTC

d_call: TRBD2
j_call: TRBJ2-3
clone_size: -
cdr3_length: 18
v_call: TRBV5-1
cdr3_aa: CASSSSPPGLAVPDTQYF
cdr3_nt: TGCGCCAGCAGCTCATCTCCGCCGGGACTAGCGGTACCAGATACGCAGTATTTT

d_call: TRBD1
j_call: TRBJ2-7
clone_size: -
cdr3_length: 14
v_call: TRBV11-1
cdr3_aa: CASSRQGPTYEQYF
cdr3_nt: TGTGCCAGCAGCCGACAGGGGCCGACCTACGAGCAGTACTTC

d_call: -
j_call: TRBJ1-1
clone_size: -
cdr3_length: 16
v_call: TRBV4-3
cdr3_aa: CASSQFLAGKLPEAFF
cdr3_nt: TGCGCCAGCAGCCAATTTTTGGCGGGTAAGCTTCCTGAAGCTTTCTTT

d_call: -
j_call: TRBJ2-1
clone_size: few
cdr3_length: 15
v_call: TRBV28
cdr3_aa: CASSFPGSSYNEQFF
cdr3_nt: TGTGCCAGCAGTTTTCCCGGGAGCTCCTACAATGAGCAGTTCTTC